These 7 T cell receptor beta chains originate from one sample sequenced in a study of regulatory T cells in long-lasting Graves disease. Regarding time point: newly diagnosed GD, antithyroid drugs for less than 3 months. Researchers made the TCR library from RNA that was extracted from PBMCs. The TCR beta library used iRepertoire HTBI primers with Arm-PCR amplification of CDR3. MiXCR, run by TCRdb on the multiplex PCR reads, gives a single entry per CDR3 protein. The sample consists of approximately 440,000 distinct CDR3 sequences, 15% to 20% of them appearing once. This sample also appeared in a second study, on T cells in Graves' hyperthyroidism and ophthalmopathy.

This material consisted of peripheral blood mononuclear cells (PBMCs), taken at new diagnosis, from a patient treated with antithyroid drugs. The source of these receptors is a man aged 40-49 years with Graves disease.

V and J are TRBV20-1 and TRBJ1-6; 10 bases align to TRBD1. Per the germline V gene, CDR1 is DFQATT and CDR2 is SNEGSKA (reference sequence). This CDR3 region has 14 residues. The V gene end was trimmed by 5 bases and the J gene end by 6 bases; junction bases not matched to a gene: 4. The CDR3 region is CSAGGQGRNSPLHF. As DNA, the CDR3 is TGCAGTGCTGGGGGACAGGGGCGTAATTCACCCCTCCACTTT.

The chain employs TRBV6-5 and TRBJ2-1; D is ambiguous. The CDR3 sequence is 12 residues long. In germline, CDR1 is MNHEY, CDR2 SVGAGI. Trimming cost V 3 bases and J 5 bases, with 5 bases left between them. The CDR3 loop is CASSYMDNEQFF. Written as DNA, the CDR3 is TGTGCCAGCAGTTATATGGACAATGAGCAGTTCTTC.

This clonotype was counted ten times or more. The V gene is TRBV2, the J gene TRBJ2-1, with TRBD2 matching over 12 bases. Germline V lookup: CDR1 SNHLY, CDR2 FYNNEI. Germline trimming cut 8 bases from V and 4 bases from J; bases unmatched to any gene: 6. The CDR3 is 15 residues long. CDR3 coding DNA: TGTGCCAGCCGTGGGACTAGCGGGCTATACAATGAGCAGTTCTTC. Protein: CASRGTSGLYNEQFF. Looking up the rest from reference TRBV2 and TRBJ2-1 gives the full variable domain: EPEVTQTPSHQVTQMGQEVILRCVPISNHLYFYWYRQILGQKVEFLVSFYNNEISEKSEIFDDQFSVERPDGSNFTLKIRSTKLEDSAMYFCASRGTSGLYNEQFFGPGTRLTVL.

The gene calls are TRBV5-1 and TRBJ1-1, with D possibly being TRBD1 (5 bases). The germline V and J ends were trimmed by 6 bases and 0 bases, with 12 bases remaining between them. The CDR3 contains 14 residues. The V gene's germline CDR1 is SGHRS and CDR2 YFSETQ. Here the CDR3 DNA reads TGCGCCAGCACAACGGGGCCTATGAACACTGAAGCTTTCTTT. Residues: CASTTGPMNTEAFF.

The J gene is TRBJ1-2, the V gene TRBV4-1; no clear D gene. Trimming removed 0 bases from V and 3 bases from J, with 5 bases in between. The CDR3 has 13 residues. The germline CDR1 and CDR2 sequences are MGHRA and YSYEKL. Written as DNA, the CDR3 is TGCGCCAGCAGCCAAGACCCATACTATGGCTACACCTTC. Residues: CASSQDPYYGYTF.

The chain employs TRBV14 and TRBJ2-5, with D perhaps matching TRBD2 (5 bases). Trimming pared 4 bases from V and 8 bases from J, leaving 14 bases between. The CDR3 loop spans 13 amino acids. Germline V CDR1 and CDR2: SGHDN, FVKESK. CDR3 nucleotides: TGTGCCAGCAGCCCCAACCCCCGGGAAACCCAGTACTTC. Protein: CASSPNPRETQYF.

This clonotype was observed a handful of times. The chain couples TRBV7-9 to TRBJ2-1; 9 nucleotides match TRBD2. V lost 1 base and J lost 3; bases outside the gene matches: 10. Germline CDR1 is SEHNR and CDR2 is FQNEAQ (reference sequence). The CDR3 loop spans 18 amino acids. The CDR3 here is CASSLEGRLAGFYNEQFF. As DNA, the CDR3 is TGTGCCAGCAGCTTAGAGGGGCGGCTAGCGGGGTTCTACAATGAGCAGTTCTTC.